The sample holds many counts of the clone carrying this T cell receptor (beta chain). Its antigen remains unknown. TCRdb called the multiplex PCR reads again in MiXCR, with one record for every CDR3 protein. Among approximately 47,000 distinct CDR3 sequences listed, under 25% were seen once. This sample is drawn from a study of breast tumors, draining lymph nodes, adjacent tissues. Study observations and caveats: Tumor repertoires ranked between lymph nodes and nontumor tissue in diversity, with V and J gene preferences.

The CDR3 extends over 14 amino acids. CDR1 and CDR2 (germline): DFQATT, SNEGSKA (reference sequence). V lost 5 bases, J lost 4 bases, and 10 bases stayed unmatched. The chain links TRBV20-1 to TRBJ1-2, with 7 bases lining up with TRBD1. This TCR derives from a female donor with breast cancer. Some clones in this sample may be carry-over from other donors' samples. Material for sequencing was breast tumor tissue. CDR3 loop: CSAEPPGQIYGYTF. The CDR3 region has the DNA TGCAGTGCTGAACCCCCGGGACAGATCTATGGCTACACCTTC.